This entry lists 17 T cell receptor beta chains sequenced from one sample in a study of T cells in Graves' hyperthyroidism and ophthalmopathy. RNA transcripts were the template for amplifying TCR beta CDR3 regions. During a first-round RT-PCR of the TCR CDR3, the HTBI primer set was used. TCRdb processed the multiplex PCR reads anew with MiXCR; each CDR3 protein has one entry. The sample consists of 700,000 to 850,000 distinct CDR3 sequences, roughly 32% of them appearing once. The specimen sequenced was blood. The receptors derive from a woman in her forties with Graves' hyperthyroidism.

V gene TRBV9 combines with J gene TRBJ1-1, with D uncertain. The CDR3 has 10 residues. Per germline, CDR1 SGDLS and CDR2 YYNGEE. The CDR3 bases are TGTGCACGCACGAACACTGAAGCTTTCTTT. The encoded protein is CARTNTEAFF.

This clonotype was seen at least ten times. Compared with germline, one end of the junction differs, possibly owing to a read error. The V gene is TRBV2, the J gene TRBJ2-5; D ambiguous. CDR3 length equals 13 residues. CDR1 SNHLY and CDR2 FYNNEI come from the germline V gene. The CDR3 DNA sequence: TGTGCCAGCAGTGAAGCGCTTCAAGGGACCCAGTACTTC. This codes for CASSEALQGTQYF.

This clonotype was observed a handful of times. The chain carries TRBV6-5 and TRBJ1-2, with 11 positions matching TRBD1. CDR3 length: 13 residues. CDR1 is MNHEY and CDR2 is SVGAGI in the germline V gene. J gave up 7 bases and V 10 bases, and 8 bases lay outside the gene matches. CDR3 nucleotide sequence: TGTGCCATCACAGGACAGGGGGCGTTTGGCTACACCTTC. This gives the protein CAITGQGAFGYTF.

This clonotype was counted ten times or more. The chain carries TRBV11-3 and TRBJ2-5, with 9 bases identical to TRBD1. J was trimmed by 5 bases and V by 5 bases; bases with no gene match: 9. This CDR3 has 15 amino acids. CDR1 SGHNT and CDR2 YENEEA come from the germline V gene. CDR3 sequence (DNA): TGTGCCAGCAGCCAACCACAGGGGGCATGGGAGACCCAGTACTTC. It specifies CASSQPQGAWETQYF.

The genes are TRBV5-1 and TRBJ1-3, with D perhaps TRBD1 (5 bases). CDR3 size: 16 residues. Germline V gene lookup returns CDR1 SGHRS and CDR2 YFSETQ. V was pared by 4 bases and J by 4 bases, with 18 bases between. The chain's CDR3 is CASSRDLTGPGNTIYF. The CDR3 nucleotides read TGCGCCAGCAGCCGGGACTTGACGGGACCGGGAAACACCATATATTTT.

V and J are TRBV15 and TRBJ1-5; D is possibly TRBD1 (5 bases). Deletions cut 5 bases from V and 6 bases from J, with 11 bases between. This CDR3 is built from 13 residues. Germline CDR1 reads LNHNV; CDR2 reads YYDKDF (reference sequence). CDR3: CATSGRQLQPQHF. The CDR3, as DNA: TGTGCCACCAGCGGAAGACAGCTTCAGCCCCAGCATTTT. Based on the CDR3 plus reference TRBV15 and TRBJ1-5, the full variable domain is DAMVIQNPRYQVTQFGKPVTLSCSQTLNHNVMYWYQQKSSQAPKLLFHYYDKDFNNEADTPDNFQSRRPNTSFCFLDIRSPGLGDTAMYLCATSGRQLQPQHFGDGTRLSIL.

This clonotype appeared many times. The chain links TRBV2 to TRBJ2-5, with no clear D. The CDR3 is made up of 13 amino acids. Per the germline V gene, CDR1 is SNHLY and CDR2 is FYNNEI. The V and J ends lost 10 bases and 2 bases respectively, with 14 bases between them. CDR3 DNA: TGTGCCACCGGTATAACATTACAAGAGACCCAGTACTTC. Translation: CATGITLQETQYF.

This clonotype was observed many times. This rearrangement joins TRBV12-3 or TRBV12-4 to TRBJ2-5, with D tentatively TRBD1 (7 bases). The CDR3 has 13 amino acids. The V end lost 7 bases, the J end lost 5 bases, and 14 bases lay between the germline ends. The CDR3 nucleotides are TGTGCCAGCACAGGAGGGGGCGAGGAGACCCAGTACTTC. Protein product: CASTGGGEETQYF.

The chain uses TRBV14 and TRBJ1-1; possibly TRBD1 for D (5 bases). Trimming removed 0 bases from V and 3 bases from J, with 17 bases in between. The length of the CDR3 is 17 residues. The germline CDR1 and CDR2 sequences are SGHDN and FVKESK. CDR3 sequence: CASSQDLGRGVYTEAFF. The CDR3 DNA is TGTGCCAGCAGCCAAGATCTAGGGAGGGGCGTTTACACTGAAGCTTTCTTT.

This clonotype has more than one count but fewer than ten. The genes are TRBV12-3 or TRBV12-4 and TRBJ1-5; 7 positions agree with TRBD1. With 2 bases clipped from V and 5 bases from J, the junction kept 6 bases outside the gene matches. This CDR3 contains 15 residues. CDR3 DNA sequence: TGTGCCAGCAGTTTAAAAGGGGGCGCTTATCAGCCCCAGCATTTT. It is translated as CASSLKGGAYQPQHF.

The rearrangement uses TRBV12-3 or TRBV12-4 and TRBJ1-5, with 7 bases that match TRBD1. Germline trimming cut 6 bases from V and 3 bases from J; bases unmatched to any gene: 5. The CDR3 runs 14 residues. The CDR3 here is CASRAGQLNQPQHF. CDR3 in DNA: TGTGCCAGCAGAGCGGGACAGCTCAATCAGCCCCAGCATTTT.

The J gene is TRBJ2-7, the V gene TRBV11-2, with TRBD1 identical over 9 bases. Germline values: CDR1 SGHAT, CDR2 FQNNGV. This CDR3 contains 15 residues. After removal of 6 bases from V and 5 bases from J, the junction contained 11 bases not matched to a gene. The chain's CDR3 is CASSYLGTGFHEQYF. For the CDR3, the DNA is TGTGCCAGCAGTTACCTGGGGACAGGGTTCCACGAGCAGTACTTC.

The rearrangement joins TRBV25-1 to TRBJ2-7; TRBD1 aligns across 8 bases. CDR1 and CDR2 from the germline V gene are MGHDK and SYGVNS. The CDR3 has 13 residues. V dropped 5 bases and J dropped 4; count of bases not matched to a gene: 4. The CDR3 region is CASSRDRRYEQYF. The DNA of the CDR3 is TGTGCCAGCAGTAGGGACAGGAGGTACGAGCAGTACTTC.

With regard to this clonotype: A much larger clone differs by one base, so this may be a read error. This chain joins TRBV20-1 and TRBJ1-5, with a possible D match to TRBD1 (6 bases). The V gene's germline CDR1 is DFQATT and CDR2 SNEGSKA (reference sequence). The CDR3 contains 14 residues. CDR3 coding DNA: TGCAGTGCTGGACCGGGACAAGTCAGTCAGCTCCAGCATTTT. Residues: CSAGPGQVSQLQHF.

The rearrangement uses TRBV6-5 and TRBJ2-7, with D uncertain. Germline values: CDR1 MNHEY, CDR2 SVGAGI. This CDR3 has 12 residues. V was cut by 6 bases and J by 3 bases, with 9 bases left in between. CDR3: CASRGSYYEQYF. The CDR3 region has the DNA TGTGCCAGCAGGGGGTCCTACTACGAGCAGTACTTC.

This sequence joins TRBV10-3 and TRBJ2-2; TRBD1 matches at 9 bases. The CDR3 covers 14 residues. The V and J ends lost 10 bases and 4 bases, in that order; junction bases with no gene match: 7. CDR1 and CDR2 from the germline V gene are ENHRY and SYGVKD. DNA of the CDR3: TGTGCCACTGTACAGGGGGCCGGCACCGGGGAGCTGTTTTTT. It specifies CATVQGAGTGELFF.

The chain combines TRBV7-9 with TRBJ2-3; 10 positions match TRBD2. The ends lost 5 bases at V and 2 bases at J; junction bases unmatched: 7. This CDR3 is built from 16 residues. The germline CDR1 and CDR2 sequences are SEHNR and FQNEAQ (reference sequence). This CDR3 reads CASSALAGEFTDTQYF. As DNA, the CDR3 is TGTGCCAGCAGCGCTCTAGCGGGAGAGTTCACAGATACGCAGTATTTT.